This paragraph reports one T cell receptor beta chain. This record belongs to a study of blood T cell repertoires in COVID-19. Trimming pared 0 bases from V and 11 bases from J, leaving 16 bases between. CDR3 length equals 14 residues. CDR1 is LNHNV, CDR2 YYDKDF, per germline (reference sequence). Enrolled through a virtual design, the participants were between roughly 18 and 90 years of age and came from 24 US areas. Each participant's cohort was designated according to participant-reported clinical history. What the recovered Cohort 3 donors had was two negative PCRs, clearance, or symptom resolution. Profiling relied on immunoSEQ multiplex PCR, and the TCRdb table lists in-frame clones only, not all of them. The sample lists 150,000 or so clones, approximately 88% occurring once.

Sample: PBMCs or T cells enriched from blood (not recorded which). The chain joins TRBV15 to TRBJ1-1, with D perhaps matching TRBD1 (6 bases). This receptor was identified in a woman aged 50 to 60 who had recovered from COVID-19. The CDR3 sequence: CATSRDLGKRGAFF. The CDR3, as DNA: TGTGCCACCAGCAGAGATTTGGGCAAGAGGGGGGCTTTCTTT.